Each of the 30 T cell receptor beta chains below was sequenced from the same sample in a study of cytomegalovirus exposure and HLA in healthy donors. This PCR relied on a set of 60 Vbeta primers and 13 Jbeta primers. Generated by immunoSEQ multiplex PCR, the TCRdb table keeps only in-frame clones and is missing some. The sample lists under 200,000 clones, 70% to 90% occurring once. Sequenced input: PBMCs. The receptors were sampled from a woman aged 25 to 39 in good health and CMV-seronegative.

The CDR3 DNA reads as TGTGCCAGCAGGCTTAGCGGGAACTACAATGAGCAGTTCTTC. It translates to CASRLSGNYNEQFF. The V and J genes are TRBV2 and TRBJ2-1; 8 positions match TRBD2. Losses at the gene ends were 6 bases for V and 3 bases for J; bases not matched to a gene: 4. The CDR3 is 14 amino acids. The germline gives CDR1 SNHLY, CDR2 FYNNEI.

This chain connects TRBV9 to TRBJ2-3; D call uncertain. The germline CDR1 and CDR2 sequences are SGDLS and YYNGEE. CDR3 length equals 14 residues. V dropped 2 bases and J dropped 3 bases, with 10 bases sitting between them. CDR3 loop: CASSVQDFTDTQYF. CDR3 sequence (DNA): TGTGCCAGCAGCGTTCAAGACTTTACAGATACGCAGTATTTT.

The chain is built from TRBV6-1 and TRBJ1-2, with D perhaps TRBD1 (6 bases). Germline CDR1 reads MNHNS; CDR2 reads SASEGT. This CDR3 comprises 15 residues. Trimming took off 1 base at V and 5 bases at J, with 14 bases between the two ends. The CDR3 here is CASSEGRGAWYGYTF. In DNA form, the CDR3 reads TGTGCCAGCAGTGAAGGGCGGGGGGCTTGGTATGGCTACACCTTC.

Comments on this clone: Distinct nucleotide sequences in the sample also encode this CDR3. The V gene is TRBV5-1, the J gene TRBJ2-2, with TRBD2 matching over 7 bases. This CDR3 spans 13 amino acids. The J segment lost 5 bases and the V segment lost 3 bases, leaving 1 base of the junction unmatched. Germline values: CDR1 SGHRS, CDR2 YFSETQ. DNA for the CDR3: TGCGCCAGCAGCTCTAGCGGAACCGGGGAGCTGTTTTTT. Translation gives CASSSSGTGELFF. Drawing the rest from reference TRBV5-1 and TRBJ2-2, the complete variable domain is KAGVTQTPRYLIKTRGQQVTLSCSPISGHRSVSWYQQTPGQGLQFLFEYFSETQRNKGNFPGRFSGRQFSNSRSEMNVSTLELGDSALYLCASSSSGTGELFFGEGSRLTVL.

V is TRBV5-1 and J is TRBJ2-3, with 7 positions matching TRBD2. This CDR3 comprises 14 residues. The germline V gene encodes CDR1 SGHRS and CDR2 YFSETQ. J gave up 5 bases and V 6 bases, and 9 bases lay outside the gene matches. CDR3 sequence: CASMVRGRGDTQYF. The CDR3 DNA reads TGCGCCAGCATGGTGCGAGGGAGGGGAGATACGCAGTATTTT.

The chain employs TRBV7-3 and TRBJ2-6; 8 nucleotides align to TRBD1. Trimming cost V 5 bases and J 2 bases; bases outside gene matches: 8. Germline V gene data show CDR1 as SGHTA and CDR2 as FQGTGA. The CDR3 is 17 residues long. For the CDR3, the DNA is TGTGCCAGCAGCCACCGGCCGACAGGGGCTGGGGCCAACGTCCTGACTTTC. This translates into CASSHRPTGAGANVLTF.

The chain links TRBV6-4 to TRBJ2-1; 11 nucleotides agree with TRBD2. The V and J ends lost 2 bases and 0 bases, in that order; junction bases with no gene match: 0. Per germline, CDR1 MRHNA and CDR2 SNTAGT. CDR3 size: 16 residues. The CDR3 loop is CASSDTSGSSYNEQFF. CDR3 nucleotide sequence: TGTGCCAGCAGTGACACTAGCGGGAGCTCCTACAATGAGCAGTTCTTC.

V usage is TRBV2 and J usage is TRBJ2-7, with 7 bases aligning to TRBD1. V was clipped by 6 bases and J by 0 bases; unmatched bases: 8. Germline V CDR1 and CDR2: SNHLY, FYNNEI. The CDR3 has 15 amino acids. The CDR3 sequence: CASRETGLSSYEQYF. CDR3 sequence (DNA): TGTGCCAGCAGGGAGACAGGGCTAAGCTCCTACGAGCAGTACTTC.

This clone was picked up a small number of times. This chain uses TRBV6-1 with TRBJ2-3; possibly TRBD1 for D (6 bases). The CDR3 contains 13 residues. The germline V and J ends were trimmed by 6 bases and 4 bases, with 11 bases remaining between them. The germline gives CDR1 MNHNS, CDR2 SASEGT. Here the CDR3 DNA reads TGTGCCAGCAGGCTCAGGGGACCAGATACGCAGTATTTT. Its translation is CASRLRGPDTQYF.

The rearrangement uses TRBV7-9 and TRBJ1-5; weak D call: TRBD1 (6 bases). V shed 1 base and J shed 6 bases, with 7 bases lying between them. CDR1 and CDR2 from the germline V gene are SEHNR and FQNEAQ (reference sequence). The CDR3 runs to 13 residues. Here the CDR3 DNA reads TGTGCCAGCAGCTTAGGGACAGCTCAGCCCCAGCATTTT. Residues: CASSLGTAQPQHF. Together with reference TRBV7-9 and TRBJ1-5, the CDR3 gives the full variable domain: DTGVSQNPRHKITKRGQNVTFRCDPISEHNRLYWYRQTLGQGPEFLTYFQNEAQLEKSRLLSDRFSAERPKGSFSTLEIQRTEQGDSAMYLCASSLGTAQPQHFGDGTRLSIL.

The chain is built from TRBV6-5 and TRBJ1-3, with 8 positions matching TRBD1. The CDR3 is made up of 15 amino acids. V dropped 6 bases and J dropped 2; count of bases not matched to a gene: 6. Germline loops: CDR1 MNHEY, CDR2 SVGAGI. CDR3 coding DNA: TGTGCCAGCAGCTGGACAGGGCGGGCTGGAAACACCATATATTTT. Residues: CASSWTGRAGNTIYF.

The chain links TRBV7-9 to TRBJ1-1; D unclear. Trimming removed 5 bases from V and 10 bases from J, with 11 bases in between. Per the germline V gene, CDR1 is SEHNR and CDR2 is FQNEAQ (reference sequence). This CDR3 is built from 11 residues. CDR3 nucleotides: TGTGCCAGCAGCCCAGGCTCTTCAGCTTTCTTT. Its translation: CASSPGSSAFF.

V usage is TRBV6-6 and J usage is TRBJ2-7; TRBD2 aligns across 10 bases. This CDR3 comprises 16 residues. Germline V gene lookup returns CDR1 MNHNY and CDR2 SVGAGI (reference sequence). With V trimmed by 2 bases and J by 7 bases, 11 bases remained unmatched. In DNA, the CDR3 is TGTGCCAGCAGTTACGATTTTGTAGCGGGAGGCGGTGAGCAGTACTTC. Translated: CASSYDFVAGGGEQYF.

The gene calls are TRBV2 and TRBJ2-6; tentative D call: TRBD1 (6 bases). V was cut by 0 bases and J by 0 bases, with 12 bases left in between. Germline assignment: CDR1 SNHLY and CDR2 FYNNEI. CDR3 length equals 18 residues. The CDR3 bases are TGTGCCAGCAGTGAAGCGAAGGACAGAGGCTCTGGGGCCAACGTCCTGACTTTC. It codes for CASSEAKDRGSGANVLTF.

The chain uses TRBV27 and TRBJ2-7; 7 bases map to TRBD2. V lost 3 bases to trimming and J lost 7 bases; unmatched junction nucleotides: 9. Per the germline V gene, CDR1 is MNHEY and CDR2 is SMNVEV (reference sequence). CDR3 length: 14 residues. CDR3 region: CASSFGLDYEEQYF. Here the CDR3 DNA reads TGTGCCAGCAGTTTCGGACTAGACTATGAAGAGCAGTACTTC.

The rearrangement links TRBV4-1 to TRBJ1-5, with D hard to call. The CDR3 spans 16 residues. From germline, CDR1 is MGHRA and CDR2 YSYEKL. V lost 0 bases to trimming and J lost 1 base, with 10 bases between them. CDR3 region: CASSQEPGMSNQPQHF. Written as DNA, the CDR3 is TGCGCCAGCAGCCAAGAGCCGGGGATGAGCAATCAGCCCCAGCATTTT.

The chain employs TRBV7-6 and TRBJ2-5; 7 nucleotides line up with TRBD2. CDR1 is SGHVS and CDR2 is FNYEAQ in the germline V gene. The CDR3 has 16 amino acids. V dropped 2 bases and J dropped 5; count of bases not matched to a gene: 11. The CDR3 loop reads CASSLMRGLGGETQYF. The CDR3 DNA reads TGTGCCAGCAGCTTAATGCGCGGCTTGGGGGGGGAGACCCAGTACTTC.

The chain employs TRBV29-1 and TRBJ1-2; D remains unclear. The CDR3 totals 10 residues. Looked up from germline, CDR1 is SQVTM and CDR2 is ANQGSEA. V was cut by 0 bases and J by 6 bases, with 2 bases left in between. This chain's CDR3 is CSVEDNGYTF. CDR3 sequence (DNA): TGCAGCGTTGAAGACAATGGCTACACCTTC.

This chain links TRBV5-1 with TRBJ1-4; the match to TRBD1 covers 7 bases. The CDR3 sequence is 14 residues long. Germline assignment: CDR1 SGHRS and CDR2 YFSETQ. The V gene end was trimmed by 3 bases and the J gene end by 8 bases; junction bases not matched to a gene: 7. The CDR3 is CASSSRQGGEKLFF. The CDR3 nucleotides are TGCGCCAGCAGCTCGAGACAGGGAGGCGAAAAACTGTTTTTT.

V and J are TRBV5-1 and TRBJ2-3; no clear D gene. Germline V gives CDR1 SGHRS, CDR2 YFSETQ. V was cut by 1 base and J by 1 base, with 7 bases left in between. The CDR3 sequence is 14 residues long. CDR3 region: CASSLPRRTDTQYF. CDR3 sequence (DNA): TGCGCCAGCAGCTTGCCGAGGCGCACAGATACGCAGTATTTT.

The CDR3 is CASSLGAGDANEQYF. The CDR3 nucleotides are TGCGCCAGCAGCTTGGGGGCGGGAGACGCCAACGAGCAGTACTTC. The rearrangement links TRBV5-1 to TRBJ2-7; 7 bases line up with TRBD2. CDR3 length equals 15 residues. Germline CDR1 is SGHRS and CDR2 is YFSETQ. V shed 0 bases and J 5 bases; nucleotides not matched to a gene: 8.

The genes are TRBV19 and TRBJ1-5; D call uncertain. Germline V gene sequence: CDR1 LNHDA, CDR2 SQIVND (reference sequence). Trimming removed 3 bases at V and 5 bases at J, with 8 bases between. This CDR3 comprises 13 residues. CDR3 sequence reads: CASSMIGYQPQHF. CDR3 in DNA: TGTGCCAGTAGTATGATCGGGTATCAGCCCCAGCATTTT. Drawing the rest from reference TRBV19 and TRBJ1-5, the complete variable domain is DGGITQSPKYLFRKEGQNVTLSCEQNLNHDAMYWYRQDPGQGLRLIYYSQIVNDFQKGDIAEGYSVSREKKESFPLTVTSAQKNPTAFYLCASSMIGYQPQHFGDGTRLSIL.

The V and J genes are TRBV2 and TRBJ2-6; 8 positions agree with TRBD1. This CDR3 comprises 18 residues. The ends lost 4 bases at V and 1 base at J; junction bases unmatched: 9. Germline V gives CDR1 SNHLY, CDR2 FYNNEI. CDR3 DNA: TGTGCCAGCAGTGCACGGACAGGGTTAAGGTCTGGGGCCAACGTCCTGACTTTC. It codes for CASSARTGLRSGANVLTF.

V gene TRBV11-2 combines with J gene TRBJ1-4, with 7 bases that match TRBD1. The trim removed 6 bases at V and 4 bases at J, leaving 5 bases unmatched. Germline CDR1 and CDR2: SGHAT and FQNNGV. The CDR3 sequence is 14 residues long. This CDR3 reads CASRRDSNNEKLFF. Here the CDR3 DNA reads TGTGCCAGCAGGAGGGACAGCAATAATGAAAAACTGTTTTTT. Based on the CDR3 plus reference TRBV11-2 and TRBJ1-4, the full variable domain is EAGVAQSPRYKIIEKRQSVAFWCNPISGHATLYWYQQILGQGPKLLIQFQNNGVVDDSQLPKDRFSAERLKGVDSTLKIQPAKLEDSAVYLCASRRDSNNEKLFFGSGTQLSVL.

The rearrangement links TRBV28 to TRBJ2-1; D might be TRBD1 (6 bases). Germline CDR1 and CDR2: MDHEN and SYDVKM. CDR3 size: 13 residues. Trimming stripped 6 bases from V and 4 bases from J, with 10 bases between. The CDR3 here is CASSQDRYNEQFF. In DNA, the CDR3 is TGTGCCAGCAGCCAAGACAGGTACAATGAGCAGTTCTTC.

V gene TRBV2 combines with J gene TRBJ2-5; weak D call: TRBD2 (6 bases). The CDR3 sequence is 13 residues long. Germline loops: CDR1 SNHLY, CDR2 FYNNEI. V was clipped by 8 bases and J by 5 bases, with 15 bases between them. CDR3 amino acids: CASSGWLAETQYF. The CDR3 DNA reads TGTGCCAGCTCGGGTTGGCTAGCGGAGACCCAGTACTTC.

The CDR3 region is CASSPPGGSNQPQHF. The DNA of the CDR3 is TGTGCCAGCAGCCCCCCGGGGGGGAGCAATCAGCCCCAGCATTTT. J is TRBJ1-5 and V is TRBV7-8; tentative D call: TRBD1 (5 bases). This CDR3 comprises 15 residues. Germline loops: CDR1 SGHVS, CDR2 FQNEAQ. Trimming removed 5 bases at V and 1 base at J, with 12 bases between.

The gene calls are TRBV11-1 and TRBJ2-7; 7 bases match TRBD1. The CDR3 is 16 residues long. J gave up 2 bases and V 6 bases, and 13 bases lay outside the gene matches. Per the germline V gene, CDR1 is SGHAT and CDR2 is FQDESV (reference sequence). Written as DNA, the CDR3 is TGTGCCAGCAGTTTTCTTGGGACAGCGGCCACCTACGAGCAGTACTTC. It is translated as CASSFLGTAATYEQYF.

CDR3 DNA: TGTGCCAGCAGCTACTTAGCGGGGGTCGCCTACAATGAGCAGTTCTTC. Protein: CASSYLAGVAYNEQFF. V is TRBV5-4 and J is TRBJ2-1; 9 nucleotides agree with TRBD2. J gave up 2 bases and V 3 bases, and 6 bases lay outside the gene matches. The CDR3 is 16 residues long. CDR1 is SGHNT, CDR2 YYREEE, per germline (reference sequence). The variable domain in full, completed from reference TRBV5-4 and TRBJ2-1, reads ETGVTQSPTHLIKTRGQQVTLRCSSQSGHNTVSWYQQALGQGPQFIFQYYREEENGRGNFPPRFSGLQFPNYSSELNVNALELDDSALYLCASSYLAGVAYNEQFFGPGTRLTVL.

This clone was recorded once. The J gene is TRBJ2-6, the V gene TRBV5-1, with TRBD2 identical over 7 bases. Per germline, CDR1 SGHRS and CDR2 YFSETQ. Trimming at V came to 4 bases and at J to 2 bases, leaving 6 bases not matched to a gene. The CDR3 runs 16 residues. The CDR3 reads CASSPGGGTGANVLTF. CDR3 coding DNA: TGCGCCAGCAGCCCGGGAGGAGGGACTGGGGCCAACGTCCTGACTTTC.